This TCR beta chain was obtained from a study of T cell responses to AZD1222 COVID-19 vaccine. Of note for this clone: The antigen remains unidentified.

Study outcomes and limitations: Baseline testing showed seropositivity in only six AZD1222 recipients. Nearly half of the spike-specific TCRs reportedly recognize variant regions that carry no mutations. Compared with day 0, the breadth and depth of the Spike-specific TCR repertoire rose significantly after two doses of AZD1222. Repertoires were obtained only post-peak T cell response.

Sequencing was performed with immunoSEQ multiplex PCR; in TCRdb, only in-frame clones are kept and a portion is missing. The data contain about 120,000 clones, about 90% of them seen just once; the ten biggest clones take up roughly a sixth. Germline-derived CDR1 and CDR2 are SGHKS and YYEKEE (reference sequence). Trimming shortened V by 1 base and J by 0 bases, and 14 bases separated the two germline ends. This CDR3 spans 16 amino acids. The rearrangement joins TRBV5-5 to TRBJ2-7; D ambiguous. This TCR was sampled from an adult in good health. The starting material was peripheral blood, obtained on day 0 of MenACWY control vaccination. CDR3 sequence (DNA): TGTGCCAGCAGCTTGTCATTGTATGGCAGCTCCTACGAGCAGTACTTC. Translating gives CASSLSLYGSSYEQYF.